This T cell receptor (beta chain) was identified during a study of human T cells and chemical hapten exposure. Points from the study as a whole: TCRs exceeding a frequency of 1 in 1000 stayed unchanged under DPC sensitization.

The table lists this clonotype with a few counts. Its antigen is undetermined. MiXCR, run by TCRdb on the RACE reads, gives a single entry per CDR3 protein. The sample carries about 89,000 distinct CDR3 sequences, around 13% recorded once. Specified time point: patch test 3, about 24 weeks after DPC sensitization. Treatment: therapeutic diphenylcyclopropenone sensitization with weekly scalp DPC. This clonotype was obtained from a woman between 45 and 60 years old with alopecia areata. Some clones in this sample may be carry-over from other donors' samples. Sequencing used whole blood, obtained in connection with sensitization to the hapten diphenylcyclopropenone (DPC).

The CDR3 nucleotides read TGTGCCAGCAGCTTAGAAGTCGCCGGGGAGCTGTTTTTT. Protein product: CASSLEVAGELFF. The chain uses TRBV11-2 and TRBJ2-2; D is unclear. Germline V CDR1 and CDR2: SGHAT, FQNNGV. This CDR3 has 13 residues. The V end lost 0 bases, the J end lost 6 bases, and 5 bases lay between the germline ends.